This T cell receptor beta chain came from a study of T cells expressing NK-cell markers. Regarding the study as a whole: Of CD8+ T cells, 1.0-7.0% belonged to dominant NKG2C+ clonotypes in 5 to 7 donors. It was still unclear whether expanded NKG2C+ T cell clones were HCMV specific.

Worth noting for this clonotype: Antigen specificity is unknown.

Synthesis of TCR beta cDNA relied on 5'RACE template switching carrying UMIs. From the 5' RACE reads, TCRdb lists one entry per CDR3 protein and no DNA. The sample includes about 450,000 distinct CDR3 sequences. Germline CDR1 reads SNHLY; CDR2 reads FYNNEI. The CDR3 contains 11 residues. The gene calls are TRBV2 and TRBJ2-1. This receptor was obtained from a woman aged 18 to 75 in good health. Sequencing input: blood T cells: a sorted CD56 or NKG2C T cell subset, CD4+ or CD8+ T cells, or bulk PBMC T cells (not recorded which). This CDR3 is CASVWGSEQFF.